This note documents a single T cell receptor (beta chain) sequence. It lacks a known antigen. No much larger clone exists at a distance of one base, and base qualities are not known. V and J lose 3 bases and 1 base, and a span of 10 bases separates them. As encoded in the germline V gene, CDR1 is SGHTA while CDR2 is FQGNSA. From the cysteine up to the phenylalanine, the CDR3 has a length of 14 residues. The retained sequence is limited to the CDR3, 42 bases, with the frame set at the first base. Whole blood was collected in K2EDTA tubes by collaborating institutions according to the institutions' own protocols. For TCRbeta analysis, collaborators shipped samples in one of three forms: frozen whole blood, isolated PBMCs, or DNA extracted from either of those sample types. The data stem from a study of blood T cell repertoires in COVID-19 (dated by TCRdb to 2020 to 2021). Looking at the study overall: Collaborator samples came from the United States, Italy and Spain and covered acute and convalescent phases of COVID-19. Deeply sampled blood TCRbeta repertoires from subjects exposed to, actively infected with, or recovered from COVID-19 were included in the dataset. The samples were drawn from the first 160 participants of the ongoing ImmuneRACE study and from 950 to 1,500 subjects provided by 6 global collaborators. A de-identified subject ID, COVID-19 status, age in years and sex were almost always included in the sample metadata. The repertoires were made available in a free public database intended to serve as a resource for research on the immune response to SARS-CoV-2. Where available, HLA class I and class II types were taken from metadata supplied by the sample provider and were not determined by assay-based typing. The prospective study material was composed of cDNA or gDNA derived from T cells, B-cell-depleted T cells, or PBMCs. What the research found in general, with its limitations: How much clinical and demographic metadata was included differed by source and by participant, and the metadata was provided uncurated.

TCRbeta CDR3 regions were amplified from genomic DNA using the immunoSEQ Assay, a bias-controlled multiplex PCR. The original pipeline was this. Within the assay, amplification of reference gene primers was used to estimate how many nucleated cells each sample contained. Sequence reads were collapsed and filtered to measure the absolute abundance of every unique TCRbeta CDR3 rearrangement. For each sample, productive Simpson clonality was calculated by taking the square root of Simpson's diversity index across productive rearrangements. Drawn from immuneACCESS, this table holds only the in-frame rearrangements with V and J called that TCRdb kept. Clones are partly lost; checked studies trace under half to an unresolved V gene and leave the rest unexplained. V, J and clone size were drawn from that table, and D and trimming were deduced from the DNA. The sample has 90,000 to 120,000 clones on record, 89% of them singletons. 4.5% to 6% of the sample belongs to the ten largest clones.

The clonotype was recovered from a man in his forties with active or convalescent COVID-19. Sequenced sample: peripheral blood. This chain is built from TRBV7-2 and TRBJ2-7; the D gene identity is not certain. The sequenced DNA: TGTGCCAGCAGCTTCGACACCCTATCCTACGAGCAGTACTTC. This sequence encodes CASSFDTLSYEQYF.